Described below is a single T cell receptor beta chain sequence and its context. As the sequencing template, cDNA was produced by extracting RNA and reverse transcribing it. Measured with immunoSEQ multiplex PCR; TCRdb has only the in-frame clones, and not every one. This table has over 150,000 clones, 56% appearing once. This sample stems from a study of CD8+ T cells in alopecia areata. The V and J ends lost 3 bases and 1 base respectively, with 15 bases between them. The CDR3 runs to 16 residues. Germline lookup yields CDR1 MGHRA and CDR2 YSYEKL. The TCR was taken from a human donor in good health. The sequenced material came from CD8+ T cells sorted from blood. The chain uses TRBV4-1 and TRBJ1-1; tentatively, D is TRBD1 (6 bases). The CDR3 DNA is TGCGCCAGCAGCCAGGGCTTGGGACAACCGAACACTGAAGCTTTCTTT. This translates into CASSQGLGQPNTEAFF.